A selection of T cell receptor beta chains follows, all from one sample in a study of identical twins. From the 5' RACE reads, TCRdb called clonotypes with MiXCR, one entry per CDR3 protein. Of 500,000 to 650,000 distinct CDR3 sequences detected, under 25% appear once; the ten largest clones hold around 0.5%. These sequences were also reported in another study, on yellow fever vaccine responses in identical twins.

Material: CD4+ T cells sorted from blood. These receptors were taken from a woman under 30 in good health. The CDR3 runs from the conserved cysteine through the conserved F or W.

CASSLALQANDGYTF,TRBJ1-2,TRBV5-1
CASSFRGLNTDTQYF,TRBJ2-3,TRBV12-3/TRBV12-4
CSTTGPGHNEQFF,TRBJ2-1,TRBV20-1
CASSLGQARGSPPLHF,TRBJ1-6,TRBV12-3/TRBV12-4
CSVASGLGHTDTQYF,TRBJ2-3,TRBV29-1
CASSKLAGSYNEQFF,TRBJ2-1,TRBV12-3/TRBV12-4
CASSFYRGQKNTGELFF,TRBJ2-2,TRBV27
CSATRKTQANYGYTF,TRBJ1-2,TRBV20-1
CASSQLAGVGNEQFF,TRBJ2-1,TRBV5-1
CASSQEAQGGLTGEQFF,TRBJ2-1,TRBV4-2
CSAPGLAYNEQFF,TRBJ2-1,TRBV20-1
CATSIHNEQFF,TRBJ2-1,TRBV15
CASSPPTQETQYF,TRBJ2-5,TRBV18
CASSTPVDSEQFF,TRBJ2-1,TRBV12-3/TRBV12-4
CASSYSGLAAEQYF,TRBJ2-7,TRBV6-5
CSAREGGSNTGELFF,TRBJ2-2,TRBV20-1
CASSRTMGFYEQYF,TRBJ2-7,TRBV12-3/TRBV12-4
CSAREEVGNTGELFF,TRBJ2-2,TRBV20-1
CAISERGLAQETQYF,TRBJ2-5,TRBV10-3
CASSQEGVLRTGTEAFF,TRBJ1-1,TRBV4-2
CASSLEARYEQYF,TRBJ2-7,TRBV5-1
CASSQGSGGAQTQYF,TRBJ2-5,TRBV3-1
CSARGSPGAPWSDTQYF,TRBJ2-3,TRBV20-1